Following are 32 T cell receptor beta chains from one sample sequenced in a study of cytomegalovirus exposure and HLA in healthy donors. The PCR ran on 60 Vbeta and 13 Jbeta primers. Sequencing was performed with immunoSEQ multiplex PCR; in TCRdb, only in-frame clones are kept and a portion is missing. The sample includes some 110,000 clones, about 70% of them seen just once. Source material: PBMCs. The origin of the receptors is a man in his thirties or forties in good health and CMV-seronegative.

The V gene is TRBV11-3, the J gene TRBJ2-1; 12 nucleotides line up with TRBD1. V lost 0 bases to trimming and J lost 8 bases; unmatched junction nucleotides: 8. The CDR3 length is 17 residues. From germline, CDR1 is SGHNT and CDR2 YENEEA. The CDR3 nucleotides read TGTGCCAGCAGCTTAGAGTCGTGGGACAGGGGGCAAGATGAGCAGTTCTTC. Residues: CASSLESWDRGQDEQFF. Combining the CDR3 with reference TRBV11-3 and TRBJ2-1 gives the whole variable domain EAGVVQSPRYKIIEKKQPVAFWCNPISGHNTLYWYLQNLGQGPELLIRYENEEAVDDSQLPKDRFSAERLKGVDSTLKIQPAELGDSAVYLCASSLESWDRGQDEQFFGPGTRLTVL.

The count of this clone is one. V and J are TRBV7-2 and TRBJ2-5; perhaps TRBD2 as D (6 bases). Germline CDR1 is SGHTA and CDR2 is FQGNSA. The germline V and J ends were trimmed by 3 bases and 5 bases, with 13 bases remaining between them. The CDR3 totals 14 residues. The CDR3 loop is CASSFSGRMETQYF. The CDR3 DNA sequence: TGTGCCAGCAGCTTTAGCGGTCGGATGGAGACCCAGTACTTC.

By share, this clone counts as medium-sized. V usage is TRBV6-1 and J usage is TRBJ2-1; 11 bases are a match to TRBD2. V shed 4 bases, J shed 4 bases, and the junction held 3 bases outside the gene matches. The V gene's germline CDR1 is MNHNS and CDR2 SASEGT. This CDR3 contains 15 residues. CDR3 DNA: TGTGCCAGCAGTGCCTTAGCGGGAGGGTACAATGAGCAGTTCTTC. Translation gives CASSALAGGYNEQFF.

The chain is built from TRBV7-2 and TRBJ1-1; no definite D call. The germline V and J ends were trimmed by 5 bases and 1 base, with 8 bases remaining between them. This CDR3 comprises 13 residues. Germline assignment: CDR1 SGHTA and CDR2 FQGNSA. The CDR3 region is CASSASGNTEAFF. CDR3 sequence (DNA): TGTGCCAGCAGCGCCTCCGGGAACACTGAAGCTTTCTTT.

The chain recombines TRBV11-3 with TRBJ2-7; 7 bases match TRBD2. V lost 4 bases and J lost 3; bases outside the gene matches: 9. The CDR3 is 15 residues long. Germline loops: CDR1 SGHNT, CDR2 YENEEA. CDR3 region: CASSWGGRRDYEQYF. Here the CDR3 DNA reads TGTGCCAGCAGCTGGGGGGGACGGCGGGACTACGAGCAGTACTTC.

The chain recombines TRBV6-5 with TRBJ1-1; D gene unclear. The germline V gene encodes CDR1 MNHEY and CDR2 SVGAGI. V was shortened by 0 bases and J by 4 bases, with 6 bases between the two germline ends. The CDR3 runs 13 residues. CDR3 sequence reads: CASSYSGITEAFF. CDR3 nucleotide sequence: TGTGCCAGCAGTTACTCGGGCATCACTGAAGCTTTCTTT.

The chain links TRBV2 to TRBJ1-1, with TRBD1 identical over 7 bases. With V trimmed by 11 bases and J by 1 base, 7 bases remained unmatched. Germline CDR1 and CDR2: SNHLY and FYNNEI. The CDR3 covers 13 residues. CDR3 sequence: CAATGVENTEAFF. The CDR3 coding sequence is TGTGCCGCAACAGGGGTCGAGAACACTGAAGCTTTCTTT.

This sequence joins TRBV9 and TRBJ2-7; tentative D call: TRBD2 (6 bases). The CDR3 totals 15 residues. Germline V gene sequence: CDR1 SGDLS, CDR2 YYNGEE. Deletions cut 2 bases from V and 5 bases from J, with 17 bases between. CDR3 region: CASSVGTSSGDEQYF. CDR3 nucleotides: TGTGCCAGCAGCGTCGGGACCAGTTCGGGAGACGAGCAGTACTTC.

This clone was found a few times. The chain employs TRBV6-6 and TRBJ2-3; D is unclear. V lost 0 bases to trimming and J lost 8 bases, with 6 bases between them. The germline gives CDR1 MNHNY, CDR2 SVGAGI (reference sequence). The CDR3 has 12 amino acids. The DNA for the CDR3 is TGTGCCAGCAGTTACTCCGGCGGTACGCAGTATTTT. Its protein product is CASSYSGGTQYF.

The gene calls are TRBV30 and TRBJ2-2; TRBD2 matches at 8 bases. V lost 3 bases and J lost 0; bases outside the gene matches: 12. The CDR3 totals 18 residues. Germline CDR1 and CDR2: GTSNPN and SVGIG (reference sequence). The CDR3 DNA reads TGTGCCTGGAGCCAAGGGTGGCTAGCGGGCGCGAACACCGGGGAGCTGTTTTTT. Translation: CAWSQGWLAGANTGELFF.

This chain links TRBV4-3 with TRBJ1-3; D ambiguous. V was shortened by 0 bases and J by 1 base, with 10 bases between the two germline ends. There are 16 residues in the CDR3. Germline CDR1 is LGHNA and CDR2 is YSLEER. The CDR3 DNA reads as TGCGCCAGCAGCCAAGATGAGCGGTCTTCTGGAAACACCATATATTTT. Translation: CASSQDERSSGNTIYF.

This chain connects TRBV5-1 to TRBJ2-1; 7 positions agree with TRBD2. CDR3 length: 13 amino acids. CDR1 and CDR2 from the germline V gene are SGHRS and YFSETQ. V was pared by 3 bases and J by 8 bases, with 5 bases of the junction left unmatched. The CDR3 here is CASSSQAGYEQFF. CDR3 coding DNA: TGCGCCAGCAGCTCACAAGCGGGGTATGAGCAGTTCTTC. Full variable domain (rest looked up from reference TRBV5-1 and TRBJ2-1): KAGVTQTPRYLIKTRGQQVTLSCSPISGHRSVSWYQQTPGQGLQFLFEYFSETQRNKGNFPGRFSGRQFSNSRSEMNVSTLELGDSALYLCASSSQAGYEQFFGPGTRLTVL.

The rearrangement joins TRBV6-5 to TRBJ1-1, with 7 bases fitting TRBD1. The CDR3 runs to 14 residues. Trimming at V came to 6 bases and at J to 4 bases, leaving 8 bases not matched to a gene. Per the germline V gene, CDR1 is MNHEY and CDR2 is SVGAGI. CDR3 sequence: CASRSRPGGTEAFF. The CDR3 DNA reads TGTGCCAGCAGATCCAGGCCAGGGGGCACTGAAGCTTTCTTT.

CDR3: CASSLTSGTDTQYF. CDR3 DNA: TGCGCCAGCAGCTTGACTAGCGGCACAGATACGCAGTATTTT. This rearrangement joins TRBV5-1 to TRBJ2-3; 7 bases fit TRBD2. With V trimmed by 1 base and J by 1 base, 0 bases remained unmatched. CDR1 and CDR2 from the germline V gene are SGHRS and YFSETQ. CDR3 length: 14 residues.

The DNA for the CDR3 is TGTGCCTGGAGTGTAGGAGGGGCGCAGTACTTC. This translates into CAWSVGGAQYF. This chain uses TRBV30 with TRBJ2-7, with D perhaps matching TRBD2 (6 bases). This CDR3 contains 11 residues. Trimming shortened V by 0 bases and J by 9 bases, and 9 bases separated the two germline ends. Germline assignment: CDR1 GTSNPN and CDR2 SVGIG (reference sequence). Together with reference TRBV30 and TRBJ2-7, the CDR3 gives the full variable domain: SQTIHQWPATLVQPVGSPLSLECTVEGTSNPNLYWYRQAAGRGLQLLFYSVGIGQISSEVPQNLSASRPQDRQFILSSKKLLLSDSGFYLCAWSVGGAQYFGPGTRLTVT.

This clone turned up a few times. The rearrangement links TRBV29-1 to TRBJ2-3, with TRBD2 as a possible D gene (6 bases). Germline lookup yields CDR1 SQVTM and CDR2 ANQGSEA. The CDR3 is made up of 14 amino acids. Trimming cost V 3 bases and J 3 bases, with 13 bases left between them. In DNA, the CDR3 is TGCAGCGTTGACGGCCGGGGGAGGACAGATACGCAGTATTTT. This translates into CSVDGRGRTDTQYF.

The chain couples TRBV19 to TRBJ1-3; no clear D gene. CDR1 LNHDA and CDR2 SQIVND come from the germline V gene (reference sequence). V was shortened by 4 bases and J by 5 bases, with 9 bases between the two germline ends. The CDR3 covers 13 residues. The CDR3 coding sequence is TGTGCCAGTAGTAGTGGCACTAGAAACACCATATATTTT. Translation: CASSSGTRNTIYF.

This chain links TRBV4-2 with TRBJ1-2, with 9 bases fitting TRBD1. The CDR3 contains 12 residues. The germline V gene has CDR1 LGHNA and CDR2 YNFKEQ. V shed 4 bases, J shed 7 bases, and the junction held 1 base outside the gene matches. As DNA, the CDR3 is TGTGCCAGCAGCCGGACAGGGGTTGGCTACACCTTC. Its protein is CASSRTGVGYTF.

The chain is built from TRBV10-2 and TRBJ2-5, with D maybe TRBD2 (5 bases). The CDR3 extends over 14 amino acids. Trimming stripped 4 bases from V and 4 bases from J, with 13 bases between. CDR1 WSHSY and CDR2 SAAADI come from the germline V gene. This CDR3 is CASSVPGIPETQYF. The CDR3 coding sequence is TGCGCCAGCAGTGTACCGGGAATCCCAGAGACCCAGTACTTC.

The chain has TRBV6-5 and TRBJ1-3; D may be TRBD1 (5 bases). Germline assignment: CDR1 MNHEY and CDR2 SVGAGI. V lost 0 bases and J lost 0, with 9 bases in between. The CDR3 sequence is 16 residues long. The CDR3 coding sequence is TGTGCCAGCAGTTACTCTCAGGGCATCTCTGGAAACACCATATATTTT. This encodes CASSYSQGISGNTIYF.

The CDR3 nucleotides are TGTGCCAGCAGCGTAGGAGGGGGTCACAATCAGCCCCAGCATTTT. Translating gives CASSVGGGHNQPQHF. The V call is TRBV9, the J call TRBJ1-5; possibly TRBD1 for D (6 bases). Trimming removed 0 bases from V and 3 bases from J, with 10 bases in between. The germline V gene has CDR1 SGDLS and CDR2 YYNGEE. CDR3 length equals 15 residues. Variable domain in full (rest from reference TRBV9 and TRBJ1-5): DSGVTQTPKHLITATGQRVTLRCSPRSGDLSVYWYQQSLDQGLQFLIQYYNGEERAKGNILERFSAQQFPDLHSELNLSSLELGDSALYFCASSVGGGHNQPQHFGDGTRLSIL.

This clone was counted a single time. The chain links TRBV4-3 to TRBJ1-4, with 7 bases aligning to TRBD1. V lost 0 bases and J lost 5; bases outside the gene matches: 6. CDR1 is LGHNA, CDR2 YSLEER, per germline. This CDR3 contains 16 residues. The DNA for the CDR3 is TGCGCCAGCAGCCAAGATCAAGGGGGCGCGAATGAAAAACTGTTTTTT. It translates to CASSQDQGGANEKLFF.

The chain uses TRBV5-1 and TRBJ2-7; TRBD2 agrees at 11 bases. Germline V gene lookup returns CDR1 SGHRS and CDR2 YFSETQ. Germline trimming cut 1 base from V and 5 bases from J; bases unmatched to any gene: 11. This CDR3 is built from 17 residues. The chain's CDR3 is CASSLFPRTSGHNEQYF. The CDR3 DNA sequence: TGCGCCAGCAGCTTGTTTCCCCGGACTAGCGGGCACAACGAGCAGTACTTC. The full variable domain, completed using reference TRBV5-1 and TRBJ2-7, is KAGVTQTPRYLIKTRGQQVTLSCSPISGHRSVSWYQQTPGQGLQFLFEYFSETQRNKGNFPGRFSGRQFSNSRSEMNVSTLELGDSALYLCASSLFPRTSGHNEQYFGPGTRLTVT.

This chain uses TRBV7-2 with TRBJ2-1; 9 nucleotides line up with TRBD1. The CDR3 sequence is 17 residues long. Germline V gene lookup returns CDR1 SGHTA and CDR2 FQGNSA. V dropped 1 base and J dropped 2; count of bases not matched to a gene: 6. This chain's CDR3 is CASSLVSQGAAYNEQFF. The CDR3 region has the DNA TGTGCCAGCAGCTTAGTGTCACAGGGGGCCGCCTACAATGAGCAGTTCTTC.

The V gene is TRBV5-6, the J gene TRBJ2-5; D remains unclear. The germline V gene encodes CDR1 SGHDT and CDR2 YYEEEE. V was clipped by 7 bases and J by 2 bases, with 15 bases between them. The CDR3 extends over 14 amino acids. DNA for the CDR3: TGTGCCAGCTCTACTGGTCCCTCTCAAGAGACCCAGTACTTC. Translation gives CASSTGPSQETQYF.

This chain connects TRBV16 to TRBJ2-1; TRBD1 matches 9 bases. Looked up from germline, CDR1 is KGHSY and CDR2 is FQNENV. The V segment lost 1 base and the J segment 2 bases; nucleotides outside the gene matches: 6. The CDR3 loop spans 17 amino acids. CDR3 sequence (DNA): TGTGCCAGCAGCCAATATGACAGGGGGAAAACCTACAATGAGCAGTTCTTC. This codes for CASSQYDRGKTYNEQFF. Drawing the rest from reference TRBV16 and TRBJ2-1, the complete variable domain is GEEVAQTPKHLVRGEGQKAKLYCAPIKGHSYVFWYQQVLKNEFKFLISFQNENVFDETGMPKERFSAKCLPNSPCSLEIQATKLEDSAVYFCASSQYDRGKTYNEQFFGPGTRLTVL.

The sample holds a few counts of this clone. The V call is TRBV9, the J call TRBJ2-2; D gene uncertain. V dropped 3 bases and J dropped 0 bases, with 9 bases sitting between them. The CDR3 runs 15 residues. The germline V gene has CDR1 SGDLS and CDR2 YYNGEE. CDR3 coding DNA: TGTGCCAGCAGCGAGAACATCGCGAACACCGGGGAGCTGTTTTTT. This encodes CASSENIANTGELFF.

This clone was observed a handful of times. The rearrangement uses TRBV7-2 and TRBJ2-2, with D hard to call. Germline CDR1 SGHTA, CDR2 FQGNSA. V dropped 1 base and J dropped 4 bases, with 13 bases sitting between them. This CDR3 is 16 amino acids long. CDR3: CASSLGVAPVTGELFF. In nucleotides, the CDR3 is TGTGCCAGCAGCTTAGGTGTAGCCCCGGTCACCGGGGAGCTGTTTTTT.

The V and J genes are TRBV15 and TRBJ1-4; TRBD1 might be the D (6 bases). The CDR3 sequence is 15 residues long. Germline V gene lookup returns CDR1 LNHNV and CDR2 YYDKDF (reference sequence). The germline V and J ends were trimmed by 0 bases and 6 bases, with 11 bases remaining between them. The CDR3 loop reads CATSRDENRDEKLFF. In DNA form, the CDR3 reads TGTGCCACCAGCAGAGATGAGAACAGGGATGAAAAACTGTTTTTT.

V usage is TRBV10-3 and J usage is TRBJ2-1; 8 positions agree with TRBD2. The CDR3 is 17 amino acids. Germline values: CDR1 ENHRY, CDR2 SYGVKD. V dropped 0 bases and J dropped 4; count of bases not matched to a gene: 8. CDR3 amino acids: CAISESRGSGDYNEQFF. CDR3 DNA sequence: TGTGCCATCAGTGAGTCTAGGGGTAGCGGGGATTACAATGAGCAGTTCTTC.

Comments on this clone: Sequence at one end of the junction differs from germline and may be a read error. The rearrangement links TRBV28 to TRBJ2-1, with 9 bases lining up with TRBD1. CDR1 MDHEN and CDR2 SYDVKM come from the germline V gene. The CDR3 runs to 13 residues. The CDR3 DNA sequence: TGTGCCACCAGCACGACACCCCGGGACAGGGTGATCTTC. Protein product: CATSTTPRDRVIF.

In its sample, this clone was seen a few times. This chain links TRBV27 with TRBJ1-3, with D tentatively TRBD1 (6 bases). The CDR3 loop spans 16 amino acids. Per the germline V gene, CDR1 is MNHEY and CDR2 is SMNVEV (reference sequence). The V and J ends lost 4 bases and 0 bases respectively, with 13 bases between them. The CDR3 sequence is CASSSLGASSGNTIYF. Written as DNA, the CDR3 is TGTGCCAGCAGTTCCCTGGGGGCGAGCTCTGGAAACACCATATATTTT.